This entry concerns a single T cell receptor beta chain. Its antigen is as yet unknown. Trimming at V came to 5 bases and at J to 6 bases, leaving 4 bases not matched to a gene. CDR3 length: 14 amino acids. The germline gives CDR1 MNHEY, CDR2 SVGAGI. Profiling relied on immunoSEQ multiplex PCR, and the TCRdb table lists in-frame clones only, not all of them. The sample includes about 1,500,000 clones, about 96% of them seen just once. This record belongs to a study of shared clonotypes between healthy human individuals. Study-level results: Memory subsets had estimated richness that was generally smaller than that of naive subsets.

Sequencing input: naive CD4+ T cells sorted from blood. Subset noted: CD45RA+ positively selected. The chain is built from TRBV6-5 and TRBJ2-4, with 10 nucleotides matching TRBD1. This receptor was identified in a young man in good health. CDR3 coding DNA: TGTGCCAGCAGTCTCTGGACAGGGGGAAACATTCAGTACTTC. Translated: CASSLWTGGNIQYF.